These T cell receptor beta chains were read from a single sample in a study of blood T cell repertoires in COVID-19. Profiling relied on immunoSEQ multiplex PCR, and the TCRdb table lists in-frame clones only, not all of them. The data hold more than 150,000 clones, with 75% to 90% observed a single time. Material for sequencing was PBMCs or T cells enriched from blood (not recorded which). The source is a woman aged 30 to 39 who had recovered from COVID-19. Each CDR3 is given with its conserved first and last residue. D genes are given only for firm matches. Not every row has a clone size; where given, it reads once, few, many or a size class.

NA TRBJ2-1 TRBV12-5 NA TGTGCTAGTGGTCCCGAAAGCGGCGATGAGCAGTTCTTC CASGPESGDEQFF
once TRBJ2-5 TRBV9 NA TGTGCCAGCAGCCTCCCGCGGGGCGGAGGGACCCAGTACTTC CASSLPRGGGTQYF
NA TRBJ2-7 TRBV5-5 NA TGTGCCAGCAGCGCAATGACTGGAAGAACCTACGAGCAGTACTTC CASSAMTGRTYEQYF
NA TRBJ2-7 TRBV5-1 NA TGCGCCAGCAGCTTGTCCGGTTACTCCTACGAGCAGTACTTC CASSLSGYSYEQYF
once TRBJ1-6 TRBV7-9 NA TGTGCCAGCACCCTTCTAGATAATTCACCCCTCCACTTT CASTLLDNSPLHF
NA TRBJ1-1 TRBV5-4 TRBD1 TGTGCCAGCAGCCGACAAACAGGGGGTGAACGAAACACTGAAGCTTTCTTT CASSRQTGGERNTEAFF
NA TRBJ2-1 TRBV27 NA TGTGCCAGCAGTTTAGCAGGGTGGAATGAGCAGTTCTTC CASSLAGWNEQFF
NA TRBJ2-2 TRBV19 NA TGTGCCAGTACCGAGGGCCAGACCACCGGGGAGCTGTTTTTT CASTEGQTTGELFF
NA TRBJ1-1 TRBV7-9 NA TGTGCCAGCAGCTTAGACGTCACTAACACTGAAGCTTTCTTT CASSLDVTNTEAFF
few TRBJ2-1 TRBV10-3 NA TGTGCCATCAGTGAGTTTGGGGGGGGCCCATACAATGAGCAGTTCTTC CAISEFGGGPYNEQFF
NA TRBJ2-1 TRBV7-9 NA TGTGCCAGCAGCTTTTCTGGGCCGGTCGATGAGCAGTTCTTC CASSFSGPVDEQFF
NA TRBJ2-7 TRBV5-1 NA TGCGCCAGCAGGGTCGGACAGCCCTACGAGCAGTACTTC CASRVGQPYEQYF
NA TRBJ1-5 TRBV4-1 TRBD1 TGCGCCAGCAGCCAAGAGGAGGGGGCGGGCAATCAGCCCCAGCATTTT CASSQEEGAGNQPQHF
few TRBJ1-1 TRBV9 NA TGTGCCAGCAGCGTTGCCCCGGACAGCGCCTTGAACACTGAAGCTTTCTTT CASSVAPDSALNTEAFF
NA TRBJ2-7 TRBV11-2 TRBD2 TGTGCCAGCACCGTTGCGGGGGTCGAGCAGTACTTC CASTVAGVEQYF
NA TRBJ1-1 TRBV28 TRBD1 TGTGCCAGCAGTTTGGGACAGGGGGACACTGAAGCTTTCTTT CASSLGQGDTEAFF
NA TRBJ1-5 TRBV7-9 NA TGTGCCAGCAGCCCGGGATTCACGGCGTATAGCAATCAGCCCCAGCATTTT CASSPGFTAYSNQPQHF
NA TRBJ1-2 TRBV18 TRBD1 TGTGCCAGCTCAGCGGGACAGGGGAGAGATGGCTACACCTTC CASSAGQGRDGYTF
NA TRBJ2-3 TRBV20-1 TRBD2 TGCAGTGCTAGTCTGGCTAGCGGGGGCTATACGCAGTATTTT CSASLASGGYTQYF
NA TRBJ1-1 TRBV7-2 NA TGTGCCAGCAGCTTATTCTCTTCTGAAGCTTTCTTT CASSLFSSEAFF
NA TRBJ2-3 TRBV3-1/TRBV3-2 TRBD2 TGTGCCAGCAGCAAGACTAGCGGGGGGGCTTTAGATACGCAGTATTTT CASSKTSGGALDTQYF
once TRBJ1-2 TRBV9 TRBD1 TGTGCCAGCACCGGACAGGGGGTCTACTATGGCTACACCTTC CASTGQGVYYGYTF
once TRBJ2-5 TRBV11-2 NA TGTGCCAGCAGCTCAAAATACTCAGAGACCCAGTACTTC CASSSKYSETQYF
NA TRBJ1-2 TRBV6-4 NA TGTGCCAGCAGTGACTCTGCGAGGGGAGGCACTCTCGGGTTGAGTGGCTACACCTTC CASSDSARGGTLGLSGYTF
NA TRBJ2-1 TRBV7-3 TRBD2 TGTGCCAGCAGCTTAAACCCTAGCGGGGCCGGGGATGAGCAGTTCTTC CASSLNPSGAGDEQFF
NA TRBJ2-7 TRBV29-1 NA TGCAGCGTTCTGAGCGGGCTGGTGGGCTACGAGCAGTACTTC CSVLSGLVGYEQYF
NA TRBJ1-2 TRBV24-1 NA TGTGCCACCAGTGATTCCGCAGGGGTGGGACACTATGGCTACACCTTC CATSDSAGVGHYGYTF
NA TRBJ1-1 TRBV7-2 NA TGTGCCAGCAGCCCACGGACAGCAGGTACTGAAGCTTTCTTT CASSPRTAGTEAFF
NA TRBJ2-3 TRBV4-2 TRBD2 TGTGCCAGCAGCCAAACCCCGAGCGGGGGGGGCACAGATACGCAGTATTTT CASSQTPSGGGTDTQYF
NA TRBJ2-5 TRBV10-2 TRBD2 TGCGCCAGCAGTTCACGGACTAGCGGGGGCCAAGAGACCCAGTACTTC CASSSRTSGGQETQYF
once TRBJ1-5 TRBV27 TRBD1 TGTGCCAGCATGGCGGGACAGGGGTTCAATCAGCCCCAGCATTTT CASMAGQGFNQPQHF
few TRBJ1-1 TRBV11-3 NA TGTGCCAGCAGCTTAGATAGGGGTCTGGGAGAAGCTTTCTTT CASSLDRGLGEAFF
NA TRBJ2-1 TRBV7-2 NA TGTGCCAGCAGCTTAGTACAGGGAGATGAGCAGTTCTTC CASSLVQGDEQFF
NA TRBJ1-1 TRBV20-1 NA TGCAGTGCCTCAGGGAACACTGAAGCTTTCTTT CSASGNTEAFF
NA TRBJ1-1 TRBV7-6 TRBD1 TGTGCCAGCAGCTTTCGACAGGGGGCGACGAACACTGAAGCTTTCTTT CASSFRQGATNTEAFF
NA TRBJ1-1 TRBV7-2 TRBD1 TGTGCCAGCAGCTTCGACAGGGGGGGAGCTTTCTTT CASSFDRGGAFF